This TCR beta chain was observed in a study of regulatory T cells in long-lasting Graves disease. Overall study: Freshly diagnosed Graves' patients had used antithyroid drugs for under 3 months.

Sample time point: newly diagnosed GD, antithyroid drugs for less than 3 months. From PBMCs, RNA was extracted and then used to make the TCR library. Patients hailed from an endocrinology department in Xi'an, China. V lost 7 bases and J 3 bases, leaving 12 bases between the germline ends. Germline CDR1 reads LNHDA; CDR2 reads SQIVND (reference sequence). CDR3 length: 14 residues. Regarding the study as a whole: The study found TRBV28, TRBJ1-2 and TRBJ2-5 favored in persistent disease. Patients whose Graves' disease persisted exhibited lower TCR diversity than those newly diagnosed.

Comment on this clonotype: Its antigen is currently unknown.

With iRepertoire HTBI primers and Arm-PCR of CDR3 regions, TCR beta libraries were built. TCRdb re-called the multiplex PCR reads through MiXCR, storing one row per CDR3 protein. The sample shows approximately 230,000 distinct CDR3 sequences, roughly 18% of them seen only once. This specimen consisted of peripheral blood mononuclear cells (PBMCs), obtained at new diagnosis, from a patient treated with antithyroid drugs. The TCR sequence derives from a female donor with Graves disease. The chain recombines TRBV19 with TRBJ2-2, with D perhaps being TRBD1 or TRBD2 (5 bases each). The CDR3 nucleotides are TGTGCCAGTAACGCCGGGACGGACACCGGGGAGCTGTTTTTT. Translating gives CASNAGTDTGELFF.